This T cell receptor (beta chain) derives from a study of blood T cell repertoires in COVID-19. On the study more broadly: Samples taken during acute and convalescent COVID-19 were collected in the United States, Italy and Spain.

TCRdb's table, derived via immunoSEQ multiplex PCR, lists solely in-frame clones and lacks some. The table records around 220,000 clones, 90% to 95% of them present only once. Participant age was roughly 18 to 95 years, and participants resided in fewer than 30 US areas. The CDR3 has 15 amino acids. Trimming cost V 7 bases and J 4 bases; bases outside gene matches: 10. Germline CDR1 and CDR2: SEHNR and FQNEAQ (reference sequence). This chain uses TRBV7-9 with TRBJ1-5, with TRBD1 matching over 7 bases. The receptor was derived from a woman aged 18-30 years who had recovered from COVID-19. The sample taken for sequencing was PBMCs or T cells enriched from blood (not recorded which). CDR3 nucleotides: TGTGCCAGCACCAATACAGGGGCGCCTAATCAGCCCCAGCATTTT. Translating gives CASTNTGAPNQPQHF. Full variable domain (remainder filled in from reference TRBV7-9 and TRBJ1-5): DTGVSQNPRHKITKRGQNVTFRCDPISEHNRLYWYRQTLGQGPEFLTYFQNEAQLEKSRLLSDRFSAERPKGSFSTLEIQRTEQGDSAMYLCASTNTGAPNQPQHFGDGTRLSIL.